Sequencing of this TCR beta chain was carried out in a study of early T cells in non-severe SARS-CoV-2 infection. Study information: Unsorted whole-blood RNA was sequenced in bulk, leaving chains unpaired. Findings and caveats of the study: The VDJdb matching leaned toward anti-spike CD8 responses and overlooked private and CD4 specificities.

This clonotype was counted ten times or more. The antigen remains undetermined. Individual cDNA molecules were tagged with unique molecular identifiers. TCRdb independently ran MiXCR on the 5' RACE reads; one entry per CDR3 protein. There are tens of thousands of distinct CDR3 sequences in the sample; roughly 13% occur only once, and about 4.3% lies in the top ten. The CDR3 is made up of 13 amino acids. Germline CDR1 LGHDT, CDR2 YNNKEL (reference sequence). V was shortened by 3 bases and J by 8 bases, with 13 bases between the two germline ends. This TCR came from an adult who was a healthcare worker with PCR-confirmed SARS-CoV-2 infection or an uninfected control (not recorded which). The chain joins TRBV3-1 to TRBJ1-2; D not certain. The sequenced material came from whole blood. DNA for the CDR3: TGTGCCAGCAGCCATGCGGGAGAGGACGGCTACACCTTC. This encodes CASSHAGEDGYTF. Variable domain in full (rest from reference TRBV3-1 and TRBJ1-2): DTAVSQTPKYLVTQMGNDKSIKCEQNLGHDTMYWYKQDSKKFLKIMFSYNNKELIINETVPNRFSPKSPDKAHLNLHINSLELGDSAVYFCASSHAGEDGYTFGSGTRLTVV.